One sample yielded the 12 T cell receptor beta chains listed below, sequenced in a study of blood T cells in healthy people across ages. The authors ran a second PCR of about 6 to 11 cycles using a sample-barcoded 5' primer and a J-beta primer mix. A single record per CDR3 protein comes from TCRdb applying MiXCR to the 5' RACE reads. The sample comprises about 640,000 distinct CDR3 sequences, under 70% of which are singletons, and around 37% rests with the top ten. The sample consisted of blood. These receptors were obtained from a man between 60 and 70 years old in good health.

This clonotype was seen repeatedly, ten times or more. V is TRBV6-6 and J is TRBJ2-3, with D hard to call. From germline, CDR1 is MNHNY and CDR2 SVGAGI (reference sequence). The CDR3 has 14 amino acids. Trimming pared 4 bases from V and 0 bases from J, leaving 8 bases between. The CDR3 nucleotides read TGTGCCAGCAGTTCGATCTCTAGCACAGATACGCAGTATTTT. Translating it yields CASSSISSTDTQYF.

The chain uses TRBV4-1 and TRBJ2-7; 14 bases map to TRBD2. CDR3 length: 17 residues. V was pared by 5 bases and J by 7 bases, with 13 bases of the junction left unmatched. Per the germline V gene, CDR1 is MGHRA and CDR2 is YSYEKL. The CDR3: CASSGRLGLAGAGEQYF. In DNA, the CDR3 is TGCGCCAGCAGCGGACGTTTGGGACTAGCGGGGGCAGGTGAGCAGTACTTC.

The genes are TRBV7-2 and TRBJ1-6; TRBD1 agrees at 7 bases. V gave up 2 bases and J gave up 4 bases; unmatched junction bases: 2. The CDR3 extends over 15 amino acids. Per the germline V gene, CDR1 is SGHTA and CDR2 is FQGNSA. This CDR3 reads CASSLNRGYNSPLHF. The CDR3 DNA sequence: TGTGCCAGCAGCTTAAACAGGGGATATAATTCACCCCTCCACTTT.

The chain combines TRBV2 with TRBJ2-6; TRBD1 agrees at 7 bases. The CDR3 totals 16 residues. The J segment lost 0 bases and the V segment lost 4 bases, leaving 3 bases of the junction unmatched. Germline CDR1 is SNHLY and CDR2 is FYNNEI. The CDR3 sequence: CASSVGQLSGANVLTF. As DNA, the CDR3 is TGTGCCAGCAGTGTGGGACAGCTCTCTGGGGCCAACGTCCTGACTTTC.

The V call is TRBV5-1, the J call TRBJ2-1; 8 positions agree with TRBD2. The CDR3 consists of 14 residues. CDR1 SGHRS and CDR2 YFSETQ come from the germline V gene. Trimming at V came to 2 bases and at J to 10 bases, leaving 8 bases not matched to a gene. This CDR3 reads CASSLGGGGLEQFF. DNA for the CDR3: TGCGCCAGCAGCTTAGGTGGCGGGGGGTTGGAGCAGTTCTTC.

This chain connects TRBV5-1 to TRBJ1-1, with 10 bases lining up with TRBD1. Trimming took 6 bases from V and 4 from J; bases not matched to a gene: 6. The length of the CDR3 is 14 residues. Germline V gene data show CDR1 as SGHRS and CDR2 as YFSETQ. As DNA, the CDR3 is TGCGCCAGCACCCCGGGACAGGGGTTCACTGAAGCTTTCTTT. Its protein product is CASTPGQGFTEAFF.

The genes are TRBV7-9 and TRBJ1-4; a possible D gene is TRBD1 (5 bases). The CDR3 is 13 amino acids. V lost 7 bases and J 8 bases, leaving 14 bases between the germline ends. Germline CDR1 and CDR2: SEHNR and FQNEAQ (reference sequence). CDR3 bases: TGTGCCAGCAACCAGGGATTTGGAGAAAAACTGTTTTTT. Protein sequence: CASNQGFGEKLFF.

The V call is TRBV5-4, the J call TRBJ2-5; 11 bases align to TRBD1. Trimming took 4 bases from V and 4 from J; bases not matched to a gene: 6. Germline assignment: CDR1 SGHNT and CDR2 YYREEE (reference sequence). The CDR3 is 15 amino acids. CDR3 residues: CASSPRTGGTETQYF. The CDR3 region has the DNA TGTGCCAGCAGCCCCAGGACAGGGGGCACAGAGACCCAGTACTTC.

The V call is TRBV6-2 or TRBV6-3, the J call TRBJ2-6, with D maybe TRBD1 (5 bases). In germline, CDR1 is MNHEY, CDR2 SVGEGT. Trimming took off 2 bases at V and 15 bases at J, with 8 bases between the two ends. This CDR3 spans 11 amino acids. CDR3 sequence: CASSYPGHLTF. The DNA of the CDR3 is TGTGCCAGCAGTTACCCAGGACACCTGACTTTC.

This chain uses TRBV12-3 or TRBV12-4 with TRBJ1-2; no firm D call. This CDR3 contains 15 residues. V lost 5 bases to trimming and J lost 5 bases, with 18 bases between them. The CDR3 coding sequence is TGTGCCAGCAGTGTACACGGACCGGCCCGGTATGGCTACACCTTC. This gives the protein CASSVHGPARYGYTF.

The chain joins TRBV12-3 or TRBV12-4 to TRBJ2-2; D is uncertain. V dropped 10 bases and J dropped 6 bases, with 15 bases sitting between them. This CDR3 has 13 amino acids. The CDR3 protein is CAIRTRRAGELFF. CDR3 bases: TGTGCCATCAGGACCCGACGGGCCGGGGAGCTGTTTTTT.

This clonotype was counted a few times. The chain combines TRBV19 with TRBJ1-1; no definite D call. Trimming pared 4 bases from V and 3 bases from J, leaving 9 bases between. CDR3 size: 13 residues. Germline-derived CDR1 and CDR2 are LNHDA and SQIVND (reference sequence). The CDR3 sequence is CASSTTGDTEAFF. CDR3 in DNA: TGTGCCAGTAGTACTACCGGAGACACTGAAGCTTTCTTT.